A selection of T cell receptor beta chains follows, all from one sample in a study of T cell responses to AZD1222 COVID-19 vaccine. This table comes from immunoSEQ multiplex PCR, and its TCRdb copy is limited to in-frame clones, with some not included. Among roughly 100,000 clones, 85% to 90% were seen once, and the ten largest hold roughly 3.5%. The sequencing here drew on peripheral blood, taken on day 0 of AZD1222 vaccination. These receptors originate from an adult in good health. Each CDR3 is given with its conserved first and last residue. Fields, in order: clone size, V gene, J gene, D gene, CDR3 DNA, CDR3 protein. A D gene is named only where the DNA matches it firmly. Size is omitted from some rows. Given values are once, few, many or a class for expanded clones.

abundance: .
v_gene: TRBV15
j_gene: TRBJ1-5
d_gene: TRBD1
CDR3nt: TGTGCCACCAGTCAGACAGGGGGAGGCAATCAGCCCCAGCATTTT
CDR3aa: CATSQTGGGNQPQHF

abundance: .
v_gene: TRBV19
j_gene: TRBJ1-2
d_gene: .
CDR3nt: TGTGCCAGTAGCCGGGCATCCCGGGGCTACACCTTC
CDR3aa: CASSRASRGYTF

abundance: once
v_gene: TRBV3-1/TRBV3-2
j_gene: TRBJ1-5
d_gene: .
CDR3nt: TGTGCCAGCAGCCGGCGGACACCAACCTACAATCAGCCCCAGCATTTT
CDR3aa: CASSRRTPTYNQPQHF

abundance: .
v_gene: TRBV7-9
j_gene: TRBJ1-2
d_gene: .
CDR3nt: TGTGCCAGCAGCTTAGCGGCGGGGGGGCGCGTTGGCTACACCTTC
CDR3aa: CASSLAAGGRVGYTF

abundance: .
v_gene: TRBV27
j_gene: TRBJ1-2
d_gene: .
CDR3nt: TGTGCCAGCAGAAACTCGGCAGGCGGCTACACCTTC
CDR3aa: CASRNSAGGYTF

abundance: .
v_gene: TRBV12-3/TRBV12-4
j_gene: TRBJ2-5
d_gene: .
CDR3nt: TGTGCCAGCAGTTGGACAGGAGGGGAGACCCAGTACTTC
CDR3aa: CASSWTGGETQYF

abundance: once
v_gene: TRBV19
j_gene: TRBJ2-7
d_gene: TRBD1
CDR3nt: TGTGCCAGTAGTCCACCAGCCGGGACAGGGCTCTACGAGCAGTACTTC
CDR3aa: CASSPPAGTGLYEQYF

abundance: .
v_gene: TRBV2
j_gene: TRBJ2-7
d_gene: .
CDR3nt: TGTGCCAGCAGTCCAAGCTACGAGCAGTACTTC
CDR3aa: CASSPSYEQYF

abundance: .
v_gene: TRBV4-3
j_gene: TRBJ1-2
d_gene: .
CDR3nt: TGCGCCAGCAGCCCGGACATGTGGTATGGCTACACCTTC
CDR3aa: CASSPDMWYGYTF

abundance: once
v_gene: TRBV19
j_gene: TRBJ1-1
d_gene: .
CDR3nt: TGTGCCAGCAGGATTACAGTGCTGAACACTGAAGCTTTCTTT
CDR3aa: CASRITVLNTEAFF

abundance: .
v_gene: TRBV9
j_gene: TRBJ1-2
d_gene: .
CDR3nt: TGTGCCAGCAGCGCCCCAACCCGACGGGAAAAACCACATGGCTACACCTTC
CDR3aa: CASSAPTRREKPHGYTF

abundance: .
v_gene: TRBV5-1
j_gene: TRBJ1-6
d_gene: .
CDR3nt: TGCGCCAGCAGCTTCGGACGTACCTCGGATTCACCCCTCCACTTT
CDR3aa: CASSFGRTSDSPLHF

abundance: .
v_gene: TRBV28
j_gene: TRBJ2-3
d_gene: .
CDR3nt: TGTGCCAGCAGTTCGGGGGACCCCACAGATACGCAGTATTTT
CDR3aa: CASSSGDPTDTQYF

abundance: .
v_gene: TRBV18
j_gene: TRBJ1-5
d_gene: .
CDR3nt: TGTGCCAGCTCACCAAGGGCGGATAGCAATCAGCCCCAGCATTTT
CDR3aa: CASSPRADSNQPQHF

abundance: .
v_gene: TRBV4-2
j_gene: TRBJ1-5
d_gene: .
CDR3nt: TGTGCCAGCAGTTTCCAGAGTAGCAATCAGCCCCAGCATTTT
CDR3aa: CASSFQSSNQPQHF

abundance: .
v_gene: TRBV9
j_gene: TRBJ2-7
d_gene: TRBD1
CDR3nt: TGTGCCAGCAGCGTGAGGACAGGGGGCTACGAGCAGTACTTC
CDR3aa: CASSVRTGGYEQYF

abundance: .
v_gene: TRBV28
j_gene: TRBJ1-5
d_gene: .
CDR3nt: TGTGCCAGCAGTTTGACTCAGCCCCAGCATTTT
CDR3aa: CASSLTQPQHF

abundance: .
v_gene: TRBV7-9
j_gene: TRBJ2-7
d_gene: TRBD1
CDR3nt: TGTGCCAGCAGCTTAGCGCCCGGGACAGGGTCCCACGAGCAGTACTTC
CDR3aa: CASSLAPGTGSHEQYF

abundance: .
v_gene: TRBV11-2
j_gene: TRBJ2-3
d_gene: .
CDR3nt: TGTGCCAGCAGCTTAGAGGCAGCTAGCACAGATACGCAGTATTTT
CDR3aa: CASSLEAASTDTQYF

abundance: .
v_gene: TRBV6-1
j_gene: TRBJ1-6
d_gene: TRBD1
CDR3nt: TGTGCCAGCAGTGAAGCTTGGGGGACAGGGTTAAATTCACCCCTCCACTTT
CDR3aa: CASSEAWGTGLNSPLHF

abundance: .
v_gene: TRBV11-2
j_gene: TRBJ1-1
d_gene: TRBD1
CDR3nt: TGTGCCAGCAGCTCATACACCGGGACAGATAACACTGAAGCTTTCTTT
CDR3aa: CASSSYTGTDNTEAFF

abundance: .
v_gene: TRBV21-1
j_gene: TRBJ1-4
d_gene: .
CDR3nt: TGTGCCAGCAGCAAATGCCCCCAGGGGGCGGTGAATGAAAAACTGTTTTTT
CDR3aa: CASSKCPQGAVNEKLFF